Reported below is one T cell receptor (beta chain). CDR3 length equals 14 residues. The J segment lost 3 bases and the V segment lost 4 bases, leaving 4 bases of the junction unmatched. Germline values: CDR1 SNHLY, CDR2 FYNNEI. Original data processing: Amplification with reference gene primers provided the estimates of nucleated cell counts. Some clones are missing from TCRdb's copy, which holds only in-frame ones; the method was immunoSEQ multiplex PCR. The DNA gave D and trimming, while V, J and clone size come from that table. The sample carries 200,000 to 250,000 clones, over 60% recorded once. This entry is derived from a study of blood T cell repertoires in COVID-19. Study at large: The samples span acute and convalescent COVID-19 from the United States, Italy and Spain. The cDNA or gDNA used as material had been derived from T cells, B-cell-depleted T cells, or PBMCs.

The clonotype was recovered from a woman in her 70s with acute or convalescent COVID-19. Specimen: peripheral blood. This chain joins TRBV2 and TRBJ2-7, with TRBD1 matching over 9 bases. The CDR3 protein is CASSGQGVFYEQYF. CDR3 bases: TGTGCCAGCAGTGGACAGGGGGTTTTCTACGAGCAGTACTTC.